This T cell receptor (beta chain) was recorded in a study of cytomegalovirus exposure and HLA in healthy donors. PCR involved 60 Vbeta and 13 Jbeta primers. Some clones are missing from TCRdb's copy, which holds only in-frame ones; the method was immunoSEQ multiplex PCR. The sample lists some 110,000 clones, more than 80% occurring once. A single count supports this clone. CDR1 is GTSNPN and CDR2 is SVGIG in the germline V gene (reference sequence). There are 18 residues in the CDR3. Trimming cost V 3 bases and J 8 bases; bases outside gene matches: 20. The receptor was derived from a young man in good health and CMV-seronegative. The rearrangement links TRBV30 to TRBJ2-1; 9 nucleotides agree with TRBD2. Sequenced material: PBMCs. The CDR3 nucleotides are TGTGCCTGGAGCGGTTTCGCGGTGGCGGGAGGGCCTGGGGATGAGCAGTTCTTC. Translation gives CAWSGFAVAGGPGDEQFF.